Below, 7 T cell receptor beta chains from the same sample are listed, as sequenced in a study of control samples from healthy donors and cancer patients. Here immunoSEQ multiplex PCR was the method, and the copy in TCRdb shows in-frame clones only, minus some. This sample has tens of thousands of clones, with approximately 90% found just once. The sequencing sample was made of PBMCs. The source of these receptors is a man aged 35 to 55 with colorectal cancer.

The genes are TRBV20-1 and TRBJ2-7; D perhaps matches TRBD2 (5 bases). With 3 bases removed from V and 5 bases from J, the gap between germline ends came to 14 bases. Germline V gene sequence: CDR1 DFQATT, CDR2 SNEGSKA (reference sequence). CDR3 length: 13 residues. The CDR3 spells CSASDFRGDEQYF. CDR3 DNA sequence: TGCAGTGCTAGTGATTTTCGGGGAGACGAGCAGTACTTC.

The V call is TRBV3-1 (or the pseudogene TRBV3-2), the J call TRBJ1-4; D remains ambiguous. The CDR3 runs 13 residues. V dropped 2 bases and J dropped 7 bases, with 8 bases sitting between them. Per the germline V gene, CDR1 is LGHDT and CDR2 is YNNKEL (reference sequence). The CDR3 reads CASSQRSGEKLFF. The DNA for the CDR3 is TGTGCCAGCAGCCAAAGATCAGGTGAAAAACTGTTTTTT.

The chain couples TRBV24-1 to TRBJ2-7; D uncertain. V lost 4 bases, J lost 0 bases, and 6 bases lay in between. The CDR3 is 13 residues long. The germline CDR1 and CDR2 sequences are KGHDR and SFDVKD. This CDR3 reads CATSERTSYEQYF. The CDR3 DNA reads as TGTGCCACCAGTGAAAGAACCTCCTACGAGCAGTACTTC.

V usage is TRBV19 and J usage is TRBJ1-3; D gene unclear. CDR1 is LNHDA and CDR2 is SQIVND in the germline V gene (reference sequence). With 6 bases removed from V and 0 bases from J, the gap between germline ends came to 12 bases. There are 15 residues in the CDR3. The CDR3 DNA reads as TGTGCCAGTAGGGGAGTTTGGGGCTCTGGAAACACCATATATTTT. This encodes CASRGVWGSGNTIYF.

The V call is TRBV6-2 or TRBV6-3, the J call TRBJ2-5; 10 positions agree with TRBD2. The CDR3 runs to 15 residues. Losses at the gene ends were 4 bases for V and 5 bases for J; bases not matched to a gene: 7. CDR1 MNHEY and CDR2 SVGEGT come from the germline V gene. The CDR3 reads CASSSLLAGYETQYF. The CDR3 DNA sequence: TGTGCCAGCAGTTCCTTACTAGCGGGATACGAGACCCAGTACTTC.

The chain employs TRBV6-5 and TRBJ2-1; 10 positions agree with TRBD1. J gave up 5 bases and V 0 bases, and 4 bases lay outside the gene matches. Germline V gene sequence: CDR1 MNHEY, CDR2 SVGAGI. The CDR3 totals 16 residues. The CDR3 here is CASSYSTGGLNNEQFF. In nucleotides, the CDR3 is TGTGCCAGCAGTTACTCGACAGGGGGCCTGAACAATGAGCAGTTCTTC.

The V gene is TRBV6-5, the J gene TRBJ1-2; possible D gene TRBD1, 6 bases. Germline loops: CDR1 MNHEY, CDR2 SVGAGI. The CDR3 has 15 amino acids. V was pared by 2 bases and J by 4 bases, with 14 bases between. DNA for the CDR3: TGTGCCAGCAGTTACACGACAGGAGGGACCTATGGCTACACCTTC. Protein: CASSYTTGGTYGYTF.